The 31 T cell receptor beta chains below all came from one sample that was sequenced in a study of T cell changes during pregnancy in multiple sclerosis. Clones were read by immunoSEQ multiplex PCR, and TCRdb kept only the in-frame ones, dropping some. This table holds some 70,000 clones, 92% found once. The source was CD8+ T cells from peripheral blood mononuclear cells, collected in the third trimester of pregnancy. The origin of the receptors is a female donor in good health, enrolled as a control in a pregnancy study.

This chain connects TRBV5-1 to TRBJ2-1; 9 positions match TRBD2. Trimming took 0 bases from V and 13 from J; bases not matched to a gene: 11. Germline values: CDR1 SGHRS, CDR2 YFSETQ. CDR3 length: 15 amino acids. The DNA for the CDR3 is TGCGCCAGCAGCTTGGTCGTCGCGGGGGGGCCTTTTCAGTTCTTC. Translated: CASSLVVAGGPFQFF.

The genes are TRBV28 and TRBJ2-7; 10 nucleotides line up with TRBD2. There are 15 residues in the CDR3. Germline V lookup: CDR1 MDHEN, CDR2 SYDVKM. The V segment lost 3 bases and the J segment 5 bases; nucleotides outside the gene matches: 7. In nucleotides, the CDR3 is TGTGCCAGCAGTTTTAGACTAGCGGGTTTAGACGAGCAGTACTTC. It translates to CASSFRLAGLDEQYF.

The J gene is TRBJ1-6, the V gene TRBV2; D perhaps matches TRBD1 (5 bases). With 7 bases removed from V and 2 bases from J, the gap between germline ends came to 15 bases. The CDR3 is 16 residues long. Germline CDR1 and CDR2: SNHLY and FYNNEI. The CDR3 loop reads CASTWGEGTYNSPLHF. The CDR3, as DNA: TGTGCCAGCACGTGGGGGGAGGGGACCTATAATTCACCCCTCCACTTT.

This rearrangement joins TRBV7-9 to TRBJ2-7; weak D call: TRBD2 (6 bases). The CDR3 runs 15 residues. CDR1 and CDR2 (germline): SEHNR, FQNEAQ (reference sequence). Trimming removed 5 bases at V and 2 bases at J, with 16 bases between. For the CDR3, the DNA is TGTGCCAGCAGCGGAGATGGGGGGTCCGCCTACGAGCAGTACTTC. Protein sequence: CASSGDGGSAYEQYF.

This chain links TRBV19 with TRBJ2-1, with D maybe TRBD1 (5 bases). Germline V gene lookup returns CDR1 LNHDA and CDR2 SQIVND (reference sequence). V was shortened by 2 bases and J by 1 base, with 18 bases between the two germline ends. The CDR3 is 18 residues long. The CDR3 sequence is CASSISGPSTSSYNEQFF. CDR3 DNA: TGTGCCAGTAGTATATCAGGGCCCTCAACTTCTTCCTACAATGAGCAGTTCTTC.

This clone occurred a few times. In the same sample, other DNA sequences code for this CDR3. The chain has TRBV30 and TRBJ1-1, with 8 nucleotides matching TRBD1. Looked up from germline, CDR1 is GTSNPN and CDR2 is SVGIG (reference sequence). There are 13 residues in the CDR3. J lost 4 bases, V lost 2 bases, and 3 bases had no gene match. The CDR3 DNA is TGTGCCTGGAGTCCTGACAGGGGCACTGAAGCTTTCTTT. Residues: CAWSPDRGTEAFF.

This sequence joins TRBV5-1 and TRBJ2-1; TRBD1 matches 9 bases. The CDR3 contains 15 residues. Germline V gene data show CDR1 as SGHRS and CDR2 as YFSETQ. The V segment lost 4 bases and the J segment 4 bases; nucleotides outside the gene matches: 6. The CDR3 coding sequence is TGCGCCAGCAGCACGGACAGGGGACATTACAATGAGCAGTTCTTC. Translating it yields CASSTDRGHYNEQFF.

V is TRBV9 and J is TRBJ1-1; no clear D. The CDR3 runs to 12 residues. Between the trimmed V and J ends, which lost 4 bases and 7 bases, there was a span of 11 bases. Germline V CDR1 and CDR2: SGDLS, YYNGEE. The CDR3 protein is CASSPWRGEAFF. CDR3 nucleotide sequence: TGTGCCAGCAGCCCTTGGCGGGGTGAAGCTTTCTTT.

CDR3 nucleotides: TGCGCCAGCAGCCCGAGGGAAGGGTACAATGAGCAGTTCTTC. This gives the protein CASSPREGYNEQFF. The V and J genes are TRBV4-1 and TRBJ2-1; the D gene is possibly TRBD2 (5 bases). Germline CDR1 is MGHRA and CDR2 is YSYEKL. Trimming removed 4 bases at V and 4 bases at J, with 11 bases between. The CDR3 loop spans 14 amino acids.

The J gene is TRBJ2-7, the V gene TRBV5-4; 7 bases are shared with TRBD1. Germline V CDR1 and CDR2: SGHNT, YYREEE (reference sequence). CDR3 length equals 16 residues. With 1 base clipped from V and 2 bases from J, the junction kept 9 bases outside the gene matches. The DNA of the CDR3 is TGTGCCAGCAGCTTGAGACAGGGTCCCCGGCCCTACGAGCAGTACTTC. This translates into CASSLRQGPRPYEQYF.

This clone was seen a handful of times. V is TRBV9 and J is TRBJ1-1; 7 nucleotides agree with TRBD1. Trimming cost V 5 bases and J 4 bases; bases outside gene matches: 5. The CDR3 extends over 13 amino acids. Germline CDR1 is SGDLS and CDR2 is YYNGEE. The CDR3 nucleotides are TGTGCCAGCAGTTACAGGGGTGTCACTGAAGCTTTCTTT. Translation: CASSYRGVTEAFF.

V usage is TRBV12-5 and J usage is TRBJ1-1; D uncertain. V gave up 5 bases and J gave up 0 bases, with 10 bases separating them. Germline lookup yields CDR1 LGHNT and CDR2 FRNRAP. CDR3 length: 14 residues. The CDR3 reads CASGPPQVNTEAFF. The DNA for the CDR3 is TGTGCTAGTGGTCCACCCCAGGTGAACACTGAAGCTTTCTTT. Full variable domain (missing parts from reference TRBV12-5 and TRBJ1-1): DARVTQTPRHKVTEMGQEVTMRCQPILGHNTVFWYRQTMMQGLELLAYFRNRAPLDDSGMPKDRFSAEMPDATLATLKIQPSEPRDSAVYFCASGPPQVNTEAFFGQGTRLTVV.

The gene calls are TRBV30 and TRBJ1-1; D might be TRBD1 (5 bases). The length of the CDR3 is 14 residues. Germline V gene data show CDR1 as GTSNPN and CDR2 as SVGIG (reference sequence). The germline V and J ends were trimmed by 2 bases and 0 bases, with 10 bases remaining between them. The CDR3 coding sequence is TGTGCCTGGAGTTTGGGGGGATTGAACACTGAAGCTTTCTTT. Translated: CAWSLGGLNTEAFF.

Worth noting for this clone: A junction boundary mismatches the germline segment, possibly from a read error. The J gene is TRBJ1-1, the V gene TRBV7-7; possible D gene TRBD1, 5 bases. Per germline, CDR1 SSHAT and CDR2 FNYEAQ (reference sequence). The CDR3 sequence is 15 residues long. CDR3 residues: CASSPNAGPNTEAFF. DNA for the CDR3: TGTGCTAGCAGTCCCAACGCAGGGCCGAACACTGAAGCTTTCTTT. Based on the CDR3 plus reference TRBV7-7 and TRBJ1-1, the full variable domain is GAGVSQSPRYKVTKRGQDVTLRCDPISSHATLYWYQQALGQGPEFLTYFNYEAQPDKSGLPSDRFSAERPEGSISTLTIQRTEQRDSAMYRCASSPNAGPNTEAFFGQGTRLTVV.

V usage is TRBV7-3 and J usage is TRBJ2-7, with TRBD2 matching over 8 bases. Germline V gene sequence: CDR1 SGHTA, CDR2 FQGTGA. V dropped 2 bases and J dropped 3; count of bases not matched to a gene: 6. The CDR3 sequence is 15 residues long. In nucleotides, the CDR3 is TGTGCCAGCAGCTTAGAGGGCGGGGGGCTCTACGAGCAGTACTTC. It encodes CASSLEGGGLYEQYF.

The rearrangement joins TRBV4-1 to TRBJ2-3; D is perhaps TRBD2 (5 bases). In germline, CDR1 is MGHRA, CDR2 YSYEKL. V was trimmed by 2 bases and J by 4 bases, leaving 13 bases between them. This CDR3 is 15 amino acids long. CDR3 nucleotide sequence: TGCGCCAGCAGCCAATCGGGGTTGCCCCCAGATACGCAGTATTTT. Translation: CASSQSGLPPDTQYF.

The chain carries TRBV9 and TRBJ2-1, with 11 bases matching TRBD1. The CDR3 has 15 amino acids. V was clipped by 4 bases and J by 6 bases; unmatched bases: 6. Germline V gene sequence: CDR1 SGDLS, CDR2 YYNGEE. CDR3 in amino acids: CASSPGQGAGNEQFF. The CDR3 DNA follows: TGTGCCAGCAGCCCTGGACAGGGGGCCGGCAATGAGCAGTTCTTC.

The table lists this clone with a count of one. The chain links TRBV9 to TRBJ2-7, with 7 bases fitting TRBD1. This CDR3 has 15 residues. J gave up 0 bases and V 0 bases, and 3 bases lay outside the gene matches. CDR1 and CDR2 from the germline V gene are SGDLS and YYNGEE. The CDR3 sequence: CASSVGQGFSYEQYF. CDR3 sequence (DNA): TGTGCCAGCAGCGTAGGACAGGGATTCTCCTACGAGCAGTACTTC.

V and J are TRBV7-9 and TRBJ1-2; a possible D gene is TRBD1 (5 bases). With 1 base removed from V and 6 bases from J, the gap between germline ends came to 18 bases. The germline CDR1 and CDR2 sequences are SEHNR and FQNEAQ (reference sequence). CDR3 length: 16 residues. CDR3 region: CASSLGDSGTRDGYTF. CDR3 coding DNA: TGTGCCAGCAGCTTAGGGGACTCCGGGACCCGGGATGGCTACACCTTC.

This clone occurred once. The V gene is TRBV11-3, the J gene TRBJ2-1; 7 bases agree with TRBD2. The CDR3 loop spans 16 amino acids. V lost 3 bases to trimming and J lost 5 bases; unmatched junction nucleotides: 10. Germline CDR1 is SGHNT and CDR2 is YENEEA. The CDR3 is CASSFLAGVSHNEQFF. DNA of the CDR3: TGTGCCAGCAGCTTCCTCGCGGGGGTGTCCCACAATGAGCAGTTCTTC.

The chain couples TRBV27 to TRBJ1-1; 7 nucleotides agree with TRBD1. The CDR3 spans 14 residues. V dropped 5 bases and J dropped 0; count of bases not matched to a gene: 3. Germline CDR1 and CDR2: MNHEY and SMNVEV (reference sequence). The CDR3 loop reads CASSMTGMNTEAFF. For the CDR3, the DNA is TGTGCCAGCAGTATGACAGGGATGAACACTGAAGCTTTCTTT.

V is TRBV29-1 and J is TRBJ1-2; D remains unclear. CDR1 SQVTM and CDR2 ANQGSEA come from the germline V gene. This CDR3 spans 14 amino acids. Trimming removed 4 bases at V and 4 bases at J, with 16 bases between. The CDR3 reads CSVGNARPIYGYTF. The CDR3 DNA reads TGCAGCGTTGGGAACGCTAGACCTATCTATGGCTACACCTTC.

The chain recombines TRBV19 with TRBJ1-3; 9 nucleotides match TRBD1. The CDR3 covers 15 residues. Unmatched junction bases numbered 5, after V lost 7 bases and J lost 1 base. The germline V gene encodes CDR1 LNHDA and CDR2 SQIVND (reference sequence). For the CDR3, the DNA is TGTGCCAGTACCGTGGGACAGGGTTCTGGAAACACCATATATTTT. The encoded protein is CASTVGQGSGNTIYF.

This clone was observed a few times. CDR3 protein: CASSLPGVDQPQHF. In DNA form, the CDR3 reads TGTGCCAGCAGCTTACCAGGGGTGGACCAGCCCCAGCATTTT. The chain recombines TRBV7-9 with TRBJ1-5; the D gene is possibly TRBD1 (6 bases). The CDR3 is made up of 14 amino acids. Germline lookup yields CDR1 SEHNR and CDR2 FQNEAQ (reference sequence). V was pared by 2 bases and J by 7 bases, with 12 bases between.

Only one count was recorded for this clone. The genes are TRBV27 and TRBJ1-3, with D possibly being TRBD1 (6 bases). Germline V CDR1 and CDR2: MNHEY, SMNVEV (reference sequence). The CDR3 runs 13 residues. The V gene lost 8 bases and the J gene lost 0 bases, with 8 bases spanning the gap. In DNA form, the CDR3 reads TGTGCCAGCTGGACAGACTCTGGAAACACCATATATTTT. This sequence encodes CASWTDSGNTIYF.

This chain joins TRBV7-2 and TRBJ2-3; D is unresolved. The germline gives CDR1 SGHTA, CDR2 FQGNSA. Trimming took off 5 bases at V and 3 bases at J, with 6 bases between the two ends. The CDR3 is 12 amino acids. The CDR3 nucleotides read TGTGCCAGCAGCCCGGTAACAGATACGCAGTATTTT. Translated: CASSPVTDTQYF.

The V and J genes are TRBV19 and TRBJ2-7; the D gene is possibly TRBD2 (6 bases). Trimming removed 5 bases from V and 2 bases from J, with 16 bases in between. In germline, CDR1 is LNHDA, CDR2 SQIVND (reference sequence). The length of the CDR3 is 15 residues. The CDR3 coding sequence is TGTGCCAGTAGTCCCTCGCTGGGGGGTGCCTACGAGCAGTACTTC. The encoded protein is CASSPSLGGAYEQYF.

The CDR3 here is CASSVGIGGYEQYF. Written as DNA, the CDR3 is TGTGCCAGCAGCGTAGGGATTGGAGGCTACGAGCAGTACTTC. The V call is TRBV7-9, the J call TRBJ2-7; maybe TRBD2 (5 bases). The CDR3 runs 14 residues. Looked up from germline, CDR1 is SEHNR and CDR2 is FQNEAQ (reference sequence). V dropped 5 bases and J dropped 3 bases, with 14 bases sitting between them.

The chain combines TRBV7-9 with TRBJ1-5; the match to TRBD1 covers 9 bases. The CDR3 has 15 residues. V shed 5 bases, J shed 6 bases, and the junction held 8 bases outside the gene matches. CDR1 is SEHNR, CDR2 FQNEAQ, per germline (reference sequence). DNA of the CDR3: TGTGCCAGCAGCCAAGATGGGACAGGGTTTCAGCCCCAGCATTTT. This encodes CASSQDGTGFQPQHF.

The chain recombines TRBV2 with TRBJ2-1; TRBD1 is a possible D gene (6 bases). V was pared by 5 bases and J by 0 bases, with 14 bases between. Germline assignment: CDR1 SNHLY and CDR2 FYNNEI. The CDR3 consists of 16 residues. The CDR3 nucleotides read TGTGCCAGCAGTTCCAGACAGGAGAGCTCCTACAATGAGCAGTTCTTC. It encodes CASSSRQESSYNEQFF.

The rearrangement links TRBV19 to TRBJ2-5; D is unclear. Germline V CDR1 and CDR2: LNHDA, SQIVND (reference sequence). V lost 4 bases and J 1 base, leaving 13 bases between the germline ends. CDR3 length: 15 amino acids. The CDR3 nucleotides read TGTGCCAGTAGTAGCGATTCCCCAAGCCAAGAGACCCAGTACTTC. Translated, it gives CASSSDSPSQETQYF.